The rows below give T cell receptor beta chains drawn from one sample of a study of PD-1 blockade in classical Hodgkin lymphoma. Produced via immunoSEQ multiplex PCR; TCRdb's table is partial and in-frame only. The top ten hold about 15% of the sample, which has roughly 50,000 clones, about 90% seen once. Sequenced here: peripheral blood mononuclear cells (PBMCs), sampled before the fourth cycle of nivolumab. Receptor source: a human donor with classical Hodgkin lymphoma. The CDR3 runs from the conserved cysteine through the conserved F or W. The D gene is left open where the match is weak. Expanded clones get a size class; other rows say once, few or many, or leave the size out.

J,V,size,length,D,CDR3,DNA
TRBJ2-7,TRBV11-2,once,14,-,CASSLKTASYEQYF,TGTGCCAGCAGCTTAAAGACAGCCTCCTACGAGCAGTACTTC
TRBJ2-3,TRBV5-1,-,17,TRBD2,CASSLGLAGGPTDTQYF,TGCGCCAGCAGCTTAGGGCTAGCGGGAGGGCCCACAGATACGCAGTATTTT
TRBJ1-1,TRBV27,-,14,-,CASSLTSLGVEAFF,TGTGCCAGCAGTTTAACCTCCTTGGGGGTTGAAGCTTTCTTT
TRBJ1-5,TRBV5-1,-,15,-,CASSLGGIGNQPQHF,TGCGCCAGCAGCTTAGGAGGGATTGGCAATCAGCCCCAGCATTTT
TRBJ2-7,TRBV11-3,-,15,-,CASSPPGSRGYEQYF,TGTGCCAGCAGCCCCCCGGGGTCTAGGGGGTACGAGCAGTACTTC
TRBJ2-7,TRBV19,-,13,-,CASSWYSSKEQYF,TGTGCCAGTAGTTGGTACTCCTCGAAGGAGCAGTACTTC
TRBJ1-3,TRBV18,-,16,-,CASSPGAIPSGNTIYF,TGTGCCAGCTCACCAGGGGCTATCCCCTCTGGAAACACCATATATTTT
TRBJ2-7,TRBV6-5,-,14,-,CASSYSGGRPEQYF,TGTGCCAGCAGTTACAGTGGGGGGCGCCCCGAGCAGTACTTC
TRBJ2-2,TRBV11-1,-,15,TRBD1,CASSLQGTGTGELFF,TGTGCCAGCAGCTTGCAGGGGACAGGGACCGGGGAGCTGTTTTTT
TRBJ1-2,TRBV28,-,13,-,CASSGWEHDGYTF,TGTGCCAGCAGTGGCTGGGAACACGATGGCTACACCTTC
TRBJ1-1,TRBV19,-,11,-,CASMGAAEAFF,TGTGCCAGTATGGGAGCGGCTGAAGCTTTCTTT
TRBJ2-1,TRBV7-9,-,12,-,CASSPVSNEQFF,TGTGCCAGCAGTCCTGTGTCCAATGAGCAGTTCTTC
TRBJ1-5,TRBV19,-,15,-,CASTPIGNGNQPQHF,TGTGCCAGTACCCCGATTGGGAACGGCAATCAGCCCCAGCATTTT
TRBJ1-5,TRBV2,-,14,-,CASQGPRPNQPQHF,TGTGCCAGCCAGGGACCCCGACCCAATCAGCCCCAGCATTTT